This TCR beta chain was identified during a study of cytomegalovirus exposure and HLA in healthy donors. This PCR relied on a set of 60 Vbeta primers and 13 Jbeta primers. TCRdb keeps only in-frame clones here, not all; method: immunoSEQ multiplex PCR. The sample contains some 160,000 clones, approximately 80% of which appear only once. This clone was counted only a few times. V was shortened by 5 bases and J by 8 bases, with 21 bases between the two germline ends. Germline V lookup: CDR1 GTSNPN, CDR2 SVGIG (reference sequence). The CDR3 sequence is 14 residues long. Sample: PBMCs. The V gene is TRBV30, the J gene TRBJ1-2; no definite D call. This receptor was identified in a woman aged 18 to 35 in good health and CMV-seronegative. CDR3 sequence: CAWYNRPGWEGYTF. The CDR3 nucleotides are TGTGCCTGGTACAACCGCCCCGGTTGGGAGGGCTACACCTTC.